Listed below are T cell receptor beta chains from one sample, sequenced in a study of cytomegalovirus exposure and HLA in healthy donors. Produced via immunoSEQ multiplex PCR; TCRdb's table is partial and in-frame only. The sample lists about 120,000 clones, 80% to 90% occurring once. Source material: PBMCs. These receptors were collected from a woman in her thirties or forties in good health and CMV-seropositive. CDR3s include the opening cysteine and the closing phenylalanine or tryptophan. D genes are given only for firm matches. Not all rows give a size; the values are once, few, many and, for expanded clones, a class.

d_gene | j_gene | v_gene | abundance | CDR3aa | CDR3nt
- | TRBJ1-5 | TRBV18 | few | CASSPYAEMNQPQHF | TGTGCCAGCTCACCTTATGCAGAAATGAATCAGCCCCAGCATTTT
- | TRBJ2-5 | TRBV7-2 | - | CASSLTTGLETQYF | TGTGCCAGCAGCTTAACAACGGGATTAGAGACCCAGTACTTC
TRBD1 | TRBJ1-1 | TRBV27 | - | CASSFNQGAGTEAFF | TGTGCCAGCAGTTTTAACCAGGGGGCCGGCACTGAAGCTTTCTTT
TRBD1 | TRBJ2-7 | TRBV29-1 | - | CSVDGTGGQGYEQYF | TGCAGCGTTGACGGAACAGGCGGACAGGGGTACGAGCAGTACTTC
- | TRBJ1-1 | TRBV7-9 | - | CASSLRDGGGTEAFF | TGTGCCAGCAGCTTGCGTGATGGGGGAGGCACTGAAGCTTTCTTT
- | TRBJ2-2 | TRBV10-3 | - | CANRDSNTGELFF | TGTGCCAACCGGGACTCTAACACCGGGGAGCTGTTTTTT
- | TRBJ2-1 | TRBV19 | once | CASSPFGGAYNEQFF | TGTGCCAGTAGTCCCTTTGGCGGAGCCTACAATGAGCAGTTCTTC
- | TRBJ1-1 | TRBV5-1 | - | CASSRGSGGEGNAFF | TGCGCCAGCAGCAGAGGTAGCGGAGGGGAGGGGAATGCTTTCTTT
TRBD1 | TRBJ1-1 | TRBV28 | - | CASSLTRTGMNTEAFF | TGTGCCAGCAGTTTAACACGGACAGGCATGAACACTGAAGCTTTCTTT
- | TRBJ2-7 | TRBV5-1 | - | CASSFGWTPIRNEQYF | TGCGCCAGCAGCTTTGGGTGGACTCCTATTAGAAACGAGCAGTACTTC
- | TRBJ2-5 | TRBV9 | - | CASSVDLNRVETQYF | TGTGCCAGCAGCGTAGATTTGAACCGGGTAGAGACCCAGTACTTC
TRBD1 | TRBJ2-3 | TRBV28 | once | CASSLPGQGTDTQYF | TGTGCCAGCAGTTTACCGGGACAGGGGACAGATACGCAGTATTTT
- | TRBJ1-5 | TRBV19 | - | CASSAHEGSNQPQHF | TGTGCCAGTAGTGCCCATGAGGGCAGCAATCAGCCCCAGCATTTT
TRBD1 | TRBJ1-2 | TRBV30 | - | CAKDRADGYTF | TGTGCCAAGGACAGGGCGGATGGCTACACCTTC
TRBD2 | TRBJ2-1 | TRBV7-2 | - | CASSLVEREAYNEQFF | TGTGCCAGCAGCTTAGTCGAGCGGGAGGCCTACAATGAGCAGTTCTTC
- | TRBJ2-3 | TRBV11-3 | - | CASSPGTRGTDTQYF | TGTGCCAGCAGCCCCGGGACACGGGGCACAGATACGCAGTATTTT
- | TRBJ2-2 | TRBV7-2 | - | CASSYTHPGELFF | TGTGCCAGCAGCTACACACATCCCGGGGAGCTGTTTTTT
TRBD2 | TRBJ2-7 | TRBV4-2 | - | CASSQDSVSGFPYEQYF | TGTGCCAGCAGCCAAGATAGTGTTAGCGGGTTTCCCTACGAGCAGTACTTC
- | TRBJ2-7 | TRBV29-1 | - | CSVVVGPYEQYF | TGCAGCGTTGTCGTTGGGCCCTACGAGCAGTACTTC
TRBD1 | TRBJ1-1 | TRBV25-1 | - | CASFAGTGSGEAFF | TGTGCCAGCTTCGCGGGGACAGGGTCAGGTGAAGCTTTCTTT
- | TRBJ1-2 | TRBV19 | - | CASRVSFGVYGYTF | TGTGCCAGTAGGGTTAGTTTCGGGGTCTATGGCTACACCTTC
TRBD1 | TRBJ1-1 | TRBV7-9 | once | CSSSLGQAEAFF | TGTTCCAGCAGCTTAGGACAGGCTGAAGCTTTCTTT
- | TRBJ2-2 | TRBV10-1 | - | CASSEGGPSGELFF | TGCGCCAGCAGTGAGGGAGGCCCCTCCGGGGAGCTGTTTTTT
- | TRBJ1-2 | TRBV7-9 | - | CASSRETGIRNYGYTF | TGTGCCAGCAGCCGGGAAACAGGGATCCGCAACTATGGCTACACCTTC
TRBD1 | TRBJ2-4 | TRBV27 | - | CASSMTGTNIQYF | TGTGCCAGCAGTATGACAGGGACAAACATTCAGTACTTC
TRBD2 | TRBJ2-7 | TRBV5-1 | - | CASKREGREQYF | TGCGCCAGCAAACGGGAGGGCCGCGAGCAGTACTTC
TRBD2 | TRBJ2-1 | TRBV27 | - | CASSLIGPSGRANEQFF | TGTGCCAGCAGTTTAATCGGTCCTAGCGGGAGGGCCAATGAGCAGTTCTTC
- | TRBJ2-5 | TRBV10-2 | - | CASSGAHQETQYF | TGCGCCAGCAGTGGGGCACACCAAGAGACCCAGTACTTC
- | TRBJ2-6 | TRBV30 | - | CACSVSGANVLTF | TGTGCCTGTTCCGTATCTGGGGCCAACGTCCTGACTTTC
TRBD2 | TRBJ2-2 | TRBV28 | - | CASSSLGEGLNVDTGELFF | TGTGCCAGCAGTTCCCTGGGGGAGGGTTTAAATGTTGACACCGGGGAGCTGTTTTTT
TRBD2 | TRBJ2-1 | TRBV5-6 | - | CASSLLTSRSNEQFF | TGTGCCAGCAGCTTGTTGACTAGCAGGAGCAATGAGCAGTTCTTC
TRBD1 | TRBJ2-1 | TRBV5-4 | - | CASSGRQGNEQFF | TGTGCCAGCAGCGGAAGACAGGGCAATGAGCAGTTCTTC
TRBD1 | TRBJ1-1 | TRBV30 | - | CAWSVPGQGANTEAFF | TGTGCCTGGAGTGTACCGGGACAGGGGGCAAACACTGAAGCTTTCTTT
TRBD2 | TRBJ2-5 | TRBV5-1 | - | CASSLVGTSSETQYF | TGCGCCAGCAGCTTGGTAGGGACTAGCAGTGAGACCCAGTACTTC
- | TRBJ2-6 | TRBV5-1 | - | CASSDTGSGANVLTF | TGCGCCAGCAGCGACACGGGAAGTGGGGCCAACGTCCTGACTTTC
- | TRBJ2-1 | TRBV6-5 | - | CASSRRGYYNEQFF | TGTGCCAGCAGTCGCAGGGGATACTACAATGAGCAGTTCTTC
TRBD2 | TRBJ2-7 | TRBV29-1 | - | CSVDGWGGREQYF | TGCAGCGTTGATGGCTGGGGGGGGAGAGAGCAGTACTTC
TRBD2 | TRBJ2-5 | TRBV9 | - | CASSVSPLAGGGQETQYF | TGTGCCAGCAGCGTATCCCCTCTAGCGGGAGGAGGACAAGAGACCCAGTACTTC
- | TRBJ2-7 | TRBV11-1 | - | CASSLEQGHEQYF | TGTGCCAGCAGCTTAGAACAGGGCCACGAGCAGTACTTC
- | TRBJ2-3 | TRBV6-5 | - | CASSYRGQNTDTQYF | TGTGCCAGCAGTTACCGAGGACAGAACACAGATACGCAGTATTTT
- | TRBJ2-7 | TRBV9 | once | CASSLQDGYEQYF | TGTGCCAGCAGCTTACAGGACGGTTACGAGCAGTACTTC
- | TRBJ2-1 | TRBV5-6 | - | CASSLADYEQFF | TGTGCCAGCAGCTTGGCGGACTATGAGCAGTTCTTC
- | TRBJ2-5 | TRBV2 | - | CASRYRVETQYF | TGTGCCAGCAGGTACAGGGTTGAGACCCAGTACTTC
- | TRBJ1-2 | TRBV29-1 | - | CSVDPDKSYGYTF | TGCAGCGTTGATCCAGACAAGAGCTATGGCTACACCTTC
- | TRBJ2-1 | TRBV9 | once | CASSVGGLIPGNEQFF | TGTGCCAGCAGCGTAGGGGGACTTATCCCTGGGAATGAGCAGTTCTTC
TRBD1 | TRBJ2-7 | TRBV4-2 | few | CASSERTGDANEQYF | TGTGCCAGCAGCGAGAGGACAGGCGATGCTAACGAGCAGTACTTC
TRBD2 | TRBJ2-3 | TRBV4-1 | - | CASSQPTSGSKDTQYF | TGCGCCAGCAGCCAACCGACTAGCGGGAGTAAAGATACGCAGTATTTT
TRBD2 | TRBJ2-7 | TRBV5-1 | - | CASSEVTIAGPSYEQYF | TGCGCCAGTTCCGAAGTGACTATAGCGGGGCCCTCCTACGAGCAGTACTTC
TRBD2 | TRBJ2-5 | TRBV30 | once | CAWSDGTSGHRETQYF | TGTGCCTGGAGTGACGGGACTAGCGGCCACCGGGAGACCCAGTACTTC
TRBD1 | TRBJ1-5 | TRBV5-8 | - | CASSLGDRGYLRSQHF | TGTGCCAGCAGCTTGGGGGACAGGGGCTATCTTCGGTCCCAGCATTTT
TRBD2 | TRBJ2-5 | TRBV5-6 | - | CASRHSGGETQYF | TGTGCCAGCAGACACTCGGGGGGAGAGACCCAGTACTTC
- | TRBJ2-7 | TRBV9 | - | CASSVGWQVTYEQYF | TGTGCCAGCAGCGTAGGCTGGCAGGTAACCTACGAGCAGTACTTC